These T cell receptor beta chains were read from a single sample in a study of monozygotic twins with inflammatory bowel disease. TCRdb reprocessed the 5' RACE reads, with one entry per CDR3 protein and no DNA. Its listing shows about 160,000 distinct CDR3 sequences. Sequenced material: blood. The receptors derive from a human donor with ulcerative colitis or Crohn's disease, or a healthy co-twin of an affected twin (not recorded which). The CDR3 runs from the conserved cysteine through the conserved F or W.

CDR3 length,J gene,V gene,CDR3 protein
16,TRBJ2-7,TRBV28,CASSLPPGTATYEQYF
14,TRBJ2-2,TRBV30,CAWRRGLGTGELFF
14,TRBJ1-6,TRBV30,CAWDINGRNSPLHF
16,TRBJ2-3,TRBV5-1,CASTPARERATDTQYF
17,TRBJ2-7,TRBV6-5,CASSYYLGTGGFYEQYF
17,TRBJ2-1,TRBV4-2,CASSQDKGAVAYNEQFF
14,TRBJ2-1,TRBV24-1,CATSDPGAYNEQFF
12,TRBJ2-1,TRBV10-3,CAISPQGTSGFF
13,TRBJ1-1,TRBV14,CASSPIMNTEAFF
15,TRBJ2-6,TRBV10-3,CAISVGGRGANVLTF
15,TRBJ2-1,TRBV30,CAWSVLWEGLGEQFF
16,TRBJ2-2,TRBV20-1,CSARDSGRPNTGELFF
14,TRBJ2-7,TRBV9,CASSVGGGPDEQYF
13,TRBJ1-1,TRBV18,CASSPQGAYEAFF
15,TRBJ2-2,TRBV12-3/TRBV12-4,CASSLRLAGSGELFF
14,TRBJ2-7,TRBV7-2,CASSPGLADSEQYF
13,TRBJ2-1,TRBV29-1,CSVVREGYNEQFF
15,TRBJ2-1,TRBV12-3/TRBV12-4,CASSSLSLRYNEQFF
16,TRBJ2-1,TRBV28,CASSLETGPSYNEQFF
16,TRBJ1-1,TRBV6-5,CASSSRTGVGNTEAFF
13,TRBJ2-5,TRBV18,CASSPIPEETQYF
14,TRBJ1-2,TRBV20-1,CSANKETGVFGYTF
13,TRBJ2-1,TRBV7-3,CASSLGRHNEQFF
11,TRBJ2-7,TRBV7-9,CASSPLYEQYF
14,TRBJ1-1,TRBV10-3,CAISEKGALTEAFF
16,TRBJ1-5,TRBV6-1,CASSELAGASRSPQHF
14,TRBJ1-6,TRBV5-1,CASGLGQGNSPLHF
13,TRBJ1-3,TRBV19,CASNAGPGNTIYF
14,TRBJ1-2,TRBV9,CASSVVSGGSGYTF
15,TRBJ2-7,TRBV7-2,CASSSGLAGKYEQYF
13,TRBJ1-1,TRBV7-6,CASSSSVGTEAFF
14,TRBJ2-5,TRBV6-1,CASAWTGEQETQYF
14,TRBJ2-1,TRBV20-1,CNARGRWGYNEQFF
15,TRBJ1-1,TRBV2,CASRDYRGDHTEAFF
15,TRBJ2-3,TRBV7-9,CASSLLAGGPDTQYF
16,TRBJ2-5,TRBV4-3,CASSQGPSGGRETQYF
16,TRBJ1-3,TRBV5-1,CASSGAGGREWDTIYF
11,TRBJ2-1,TRBV12-3/TRBV12-4,CASSLASTQFF
15,TRBJ2-1,TRBV24-1,CATSDLGTSGNAQFF
16,TRBJ2-7,TRBV7-4,CASSSRGTSATYEQYF
12,TRBJ2-3,TRBV20-1,CSATTGGDTQYF
13,TRBJ2-7,TRBV18,CASSPRDNYEQYF
17,TRBJ1-1,TRBV29-1,CSVVNLGQVGEIGEAFF
17,TRBJ2-3,TRBV7-3,CASSPRPLLAGGDTQYF
14,TRBJ2-2,TRBV4-1,CASSPQGGTGELFF